Listed here is a single TCR beta chain. The sequenced cases were selected for having the highest brain T cell transcript signatures. Libraries were prepared by immunoSEQ multiplex PCR; TCRdb keeps only in-frame clonotypes and omits some of them. The sample has over 95,000 clones, roughly 94% seen once. This sample was taken from a study of brain T cells in children with intractable seizures. This CDR3 comprises 17 residues. The V gene's germline CDR1 is LGHNA and CDR2 YNFKEQ. Trimming stripped 0 bases from V and 5 bases from J, with 17 bases between. This clonotype originated in a boy in the first two years of life with hemimegalencephaly and intractable seizures. Specimen: peripheral blood, collected at surgery. This chain connects TRBV4-2 to TRBJ2-1, with D perhaps assigned TRBD1 or TRBD2 (6 bases each). The CDR3 spells CASSQDPGGVGNNEQFF. CDR3 in DNA: TGTGCCAGCAGCCAAGATCCCGGGGGCGTCGGTAACAATGAGCAGTTCTTC.